This TCR beta chain is drawn from a study of shared clonotypes between healthy human individuals. TCRdb's table, derived via immunoSEQ multiplex PCR, lists solely in-frame clones and lacks some. The table includes under 300,000 clones, 65% to 70% detected once. Trimming removed 1 base at V and 5 bases at J, with 11 bases between. The CDR3 runs to 14 residues. CDR1 MGHDK and CDR2 SYGVNS come from the germline V gene. This rearrangement joins TRBV25-1 to TRBJ1-2; no reliable D call. Sequencing was carried out using memory CD4+ T cells sorted from blood. Subset denoted: CD45RA-negative fraction. The sequence came from a man in his thirties or forties in good health. CDR3 nucleotide sequence: TGTGCCAGCAGTGAATTCGTAGCGGGGTATGGCTACACCTTC. Its translation: CASSEFVAGYGYTF.